One and the same sample provided the 2 T cell receptor beta chains below, sequenced in a study of Ad26.COV2.S vaccination and SARS-CoV-2 variants. Measured with immunoSEQ multiplex PCR; TCRdb has only the in-frame clones, and not every one. The data contain about 440,000 clones, around 90% of them singletons. As to treatment: around 19 received Ad26.COV2.S at low or high dose, single or two shots; about 5 received placebo; per-sample allocation not given. It was on day 63 after the first vaccine or placebo injection that samples were taken. The material was peripheral blood, obtained in a trial of Ad26.COV2.S vaccine versus placebo. The receptors here all came from a person aged 18-60 years who received the Ad26.COV2.S COVID-19 vaccine or a placebo.

The chain has TRBV28 and TRBJ2-1; a possible D gene is TRBD2 (6 bases). Germline V gives CDR1 MDHEN, CDR2 SYDVKM. Between the trimmed V and J ends, which lost 5 bases and 0 bases, there was a span of 17 bases. The CDR3 loop spans 17 amino acids. Here the CDR3 reads CASSTLFGGISYNEQFF. The CDR3 nucleotides read TGTGCCAGCAGTACCCTTTTTGGCGGGATCTCCTACAATGAGCAGTTCTTC.

There are a few counts of this clone. The chain has TRBV7-3 and TRBJ2-3; D gene uncertain. From germline, CDR1 is SGHTA and CDR2 FQGTGA. This CDR3 has 15 residues. Trimming cost V 2 bases and J 6 bases, with 15 bases left between them. This CDR3 is CASSLWPGRNDTQYF. CDR3 coding DNA: TGTGCCAGCAGCTTATGGCCTGGTCGGAACGATACGCAGTATTTT.